A selection of T cell receptor beta chains follows, all from one sample in a study of blood T cell repertoires in COVID-19. Sequencing was performed with immunoSEQ multiplex PCR; in TCRdb, only in-frame clones are kept and a portion is missing. The table shows about 53,000 clones, with approximately 80% occurring only once. The sequenced sample consisted of peripheral blood. Receptor source: a woman of 80 years or more with COVID-19, enrolled during active disease. CDR3s include the opening cysteine and the closing phenylalanine or tryptophan. A D gene is named only where the DNA matches it firmly. Size is stated for part of the rows, as once, few or many counts, or as a class when the clone is expanded.

J gene: TRBJ2-5; CDR3 length: 15; clone size: -; D gene: -; V gene: TRBV4-1; CDR3 DNA: TGCGCCAGCAGCCTAAAATTGATAGGAGAAGAGACCCAGTACTTC; CDR3 protein: CASSLKLIGEETQYF
J gene: TRBJ2-5; CDR3 length: 18; clone size: few; D gene: TRBD2; V gene: TRBV3-1/TRBV3-2; CDR3 DNA: TGTGCCAGCAGCCCAAAGAGGCTAGCGGGACTGTACCAAGAGACCCAGTACTTC; CDR3 protein: CASSPKRLAGLYQETQYF
J gene: TRBJ2-7; CDR3 length: 14; clone size: -; D gene: TRBD2; V gene: TRBV28; CDR3 DNA: TGTGCCAGCAGTTCCGGGACTAGCGGGATTTCACCCATTTTC; CDR3 protein: CASSSGTSGISPIF
J gene: TRBJ1-1; CDR3 length: 12; clone size: -; D gene: -; V gene: TRBV5-6; CDR3 DNA: TGTGCCAGCAGCTTGGCCTTCAGTGAAGCTTTCTTT; CDR3 protein: CASSLAFSEAFF
J gene: TRBJ2-2; CDR3 length: 16; clone size: few; D gene: -; V gene: TRBV18; CDR3 DNA: TGTGCCAGCTCACCATCGGGCGGGGAGCGGACCGGGGAGCTGTTTTTT; CDR3 protein: CASSPSGGERTGELFF
J gene: TRBJ2-4; CDR3 length: 14; clone size: -; D gene: -; V gene: TRBV7-3; CDR3 DNA: TGTGCCAGCAGCTTACAGGGCCCCGGAAACATTCAGTACTTC; CDR3 protein: CASSLQGPGNIQYF
J gene: TRBJ2-3; CDR3 length: 15; clone size: -; D gene: -; V gene: TRBV18; CDR3 DNA: TGTGCCAGCTCACCAGGGGCTAGCGAGTGGGATACGCAGTATTTT; CDR3 protein: CASSPGASEWDTQYF
J gene: TRBJ2-1; CDR3 length: 13; clone size: once; D gene: TRBD1; V gene: TRBV27; CDR3 DNA: TGTGCCAGCAGGGACAGGAGGCATGATGAGCAGTTCTTC; CDR3 protein: CASRDRRHDEQFF
J gene: TRBJ1-5; CDR3 length: 14; clone size: -; D gene: TRBD1; V gene: TRBV27; CDR3 DNA: TGTGCCAGCAGTTGGCGACAGGGAAGTCAGCCCCAGCATTTT; CDR3 protein: CASSWRQGSQPQHF
J gene: TRBJ2-7; CDR3 length: 14; clone size: -; D gene: -; V gene: TRBV5-6; CDR3 DNA: TGTGCCAGCAGCTTGTGGCTAGCTTCCTACGAGCAGTACTTC; CDR3 protein: CASSLWLASYEQYF
J gene: TRBJ2-1; CDR3 length: 15; clone size: once; D gene: TRBD2; V gene: TRBV11-1; CDR3 DNA: TGTGCCAGCAGCTCTGGACTAGCGGGTGACAATGAGCAGTTCTTC; CDR3 protein: CASSSGLAGDNEQFF
J gene: TRBJ2-2; CDR3 length: 12; clone size: -; D gene: -; V gene: TRBV29-1; CDR3 DNA: TGCAGCGTTGCGGGAGCGGTCGGGGAGCTGTTTTTT; CDR3 protein: CSVAGAVGELFF
J gene: TRBJ2-3; CDR3 length: 17; clone size: -; D gene: -; V gene: TRBV24-1; CDR3 DNA: TGTGCCACCAGTGATCCTCGGACAGTAACTAGCACAGATACGCAGTATTTT; CDR3 protein: CATSDPRTVTSTDTQYF
J gene: TRBJ1-1; CDR3 length: 15; clone size: once; D gene: -; V gene: TRBV19; CDR3 DNA: TGTGCCAGTAGTATTAGTATCGCCCCCGGGACTGAAGCTTTCTTT; CDR3 protein: CASSISIAPGTEAFF
J gene: TRBJ1-4; CDR3 length: 15; clone size: -; D gene: TRBD1; V gene: TRBV5-6; CDR3 DNA: TGTGCCAGCAGCTTCGCCGGGACAGGGGGAGAAAAACTGTTTTTT; CDR3 protein: CASSFAGTGGEKLFF
J gene: TRBJ2-1; CDR3 length: 16; clone size: -; D gene: -; V gene: TRBV5-5; CDR3 DNA: TGTGCCAGCAGCTTGGAACTAGTCTCTAAGACGGCTGAGCAGTTCTTC; CDR3 protein: CASSLELVSKTAEQFF
J gene: TRBJ1-2; CDR3 length: 16; clone size: -; D gene: -; V gene: TRBV20-1; CDR3 DNA: TGCAGTGCTAGTTGGGCAGGGGATAGGGATGACTATGGCTACACCTTC; CDR3 protein: CSASWAGDRDDYGYTF
J gene: TRBJ2-5; CDR3 length: 14; clone size: -; D gene: -; V gene: TRBV28; CDR3 DNA: TGTGCCAGCAGTTCCCGGACGGGGAGAGAGACCCAGTACTTC; CDR3 protein: CASSSRTGRETQYF
J gene: TRBJ2-4; CDR3 length: 17; clone size: -; D gene: -; V gene: TRBV29-1; CDR3 DNA: TGCAGCGTTTCTTCCCCGGGGAGGTCAATAGCCAAAAACATTCAGTACTTC; CDR3 protein: CSVSSPGRSIAKNIQYF
J gene: TRBJ2-7; CDR3 length: 12; clone size: -; D gene: -; V gene: TRBV24-1; CDR3 DNA: TGTGCCACCAGTGACCAGGCAAGGGAGCAGTACTTC; CDR3 protein: CATSDQAREQYF
J gene: TRBJ2-5; CDR3 length: 16; clone size: -; D gene: -; V gene: TRBV28; CDR3 DNA: TGTGCCAGCAGTTCCCAGGGTCTAGCGTCTCAAGAGACCCAGTACTTC; CDR3 protein: CASSSQGLASQETQYF
J gene: TRBJ2-1; CDR3 length: 14; clone size: -; D gene: TRBD2; V gene: TRBV7-2; CDR3 DNA: TGTGCCAGCGCGCGGGAGGTCTCCTACAATGAGCAGTTCTTC; CDR3 protein: CASAREVSYNEQFF
J gene: TRBJ2-7; CDR3 length: 16; clone size: -; D gene: TRBD2; V gene: TRBV30; CDR3 DNA: TGTGCCTGGACCCAACCGGGGGGGCCGGCCTCCTACGAGCAGTACTTC; CDR3 protein: CAWTQPGGPASYEQYF
J gene: TRBJ1-1; CDR3 length: 14; clone size: -; D gene: -; V gene: TRBV6-6; CDR3 DNA: TGTGCCAGCAGTTACCCGGTTGAGAGGTTAGAGGCTTTCTTT; CDR3 protein: CASSYPVERLEAFF
J gene: TRBJ1-5; CDR3 length: 13; clone size: -; D gene: TRBD1; V gene: TRBV6-5; CDR3 DNA: TGTGCCAGCAGGAGGACAGGGGATCAGCCCCAGCATTTT; CDR3 protein: CASRRTGDQPQHF
J gene: TRBJ2-7; CDR3 length: 14; clone size: -; D gene: -; V gene: TRBV5-1; CDR3 DNA: TGCGCCAGCAGGGACAGTACTAGCTCCTACGAGCAGTACTTC; CDR3 protein: CASRDSTSSYEQYF
J gene: TRBJ1-5; CDR3 length: 14; clone size: -; D gene: -; V gene: TRBV7-2; CDR3 DNA: TGTGCCAGCAGCATCCAACCGGGCAATCAGCCCCAGCATTTT; CDR3 protein: CASSIQPGNQPQHF
J gene: TRBJ2-7; CDR3 length: 14; clone size: -; D gene: TRBD2; V gene: TRBV5-1; CDR3 DNA: TGCGCCAGCAGACCTAGCGGGAGTCCTTACGAGCAGTACTTC; CDR3 protein: CASRPSGSPYEQYF
J gene: TRBJ2-1; CDR3 length: 18; clone size: -; D gene: TRBD2; V gene: TRBV14; CDR3 DNA: TGTGCCAGCAGCCAAGTGAGCAGCGGGAGCCAGGTAGTGGATGAGCAGTTCTTC; CDR3 protein: CASSQVSSGSQVVDEQFF
J gene: TRBJ1-6; CDR3 length: 15; clone size: once; D gene: TRBD1; V gene: TRBV6-5; CDR3 DNA: TGTGCCAGCAGTTTACAGGGGGGGCTCTCTTCACCCCTCCACTTT; CDR3 protein: CASSLQGGLSSPLHF
J gene: TRBJ2-3; CDR3 length: 17; clone size: -; D gene: TRBD2; V gene: TRBV6-2/TRBV6-3; CDR3 DNA: TGTGCCAGCAGTTACCGAAGATTAACTAGCGGCACAGATACGCAGTATTTT; CDR3 protein: CASSYRRLTSGTDTQYF
J gene: TRBJ2-5; CDR3 length: 11; clone size: few; D gene: -; V gene: TRBV3-1/TRBV3-2; CDR3 DNA: TGTGCCAGCAGCCAAGCGGAGACCCAGTACTTC; CDR3 protein: CASSQAETQYF
J gene: TRBJ2-3; CDR3 length: 15; clone size: -; D gene: TRBD2; V gene: TRBV9; CDR3 DNA: TGTGCCAGCAGCGTAGAACTAGCGGGAGGTGGTACGCAGTATTTT; CDR3 protein: CASSVELAGGGTQYF
J gene: TRBJ2-5; CDR3 length: 15; clone size: -; D gene: TRBD2; V gene: TRBV5-6; CDR3 DNA: TGTGCCAGCCGGTTAGCGGGAGTCGAACGAAAGACCCAGTACTTC; CDR3 protein: CASRLAGVERKTQYF
J gene: TRBJ1-4; CDR3 length: 12; clone size: -; D gene: -; V gene: TRBV30; CDR3 DNA: TGTGCCTGGAGTGGTGCGTTTGAAAAACTGTTTTTT; CDR3 protein: CAWSGAFEKLFF
J gene: TRBJ2-7; CDR3 length: 14; clone size: -; D gene: -; V gene: TRBV4-1; CDR3 DNA: TGCGCCAGCAGCCAAAGGTACCCAGGCTACGAGCAGTACTTC; CDR3 protein: CASSQRYPGYEQYF
J gene: TRBJ2-3; CDR3 length: 17; clone size: -; D gene: -; V gene: TRBV9; CDR3 DNA: TGTGCCAGCAGCGCGAACAGGGCTGCTTTTGGCACAGATACGCAGTATTTT; CDR3 protein: CASSANRAAFGTDTQYF
J gene: TRBJ1-2; CDR3 length: 15; clone size: -; D gene: -; V gene: TRBV7-9; CDR3 DNA: TGTGCCAGCAGCTTAGGCGGTGCAGGGGACTATGGCTACACCTTC; CDR3 protein: CASSLGGAGDYGYTF
J gene: TRBJ1-3; CDR3 length: 16; clone size: -; D gene: -; V gene: TRBV7-9; CDR3 DNA: TGTGCCAGCAGCTCAAACCAGGGGTTGGGTGGAAACACCATATATTTT; CDR3 protein: CASSSNQGLGGNTIYF
J gene: TRBJ1-5; CDR3 length: 14; clone size: -; D gene: -; V gene: TRBV6-6; CDR3 DNA: TGTGCCAGCAGGACCGACAGGAGCAATCAGCCCCAGCATTTT; CDR3 protein: CASRTDRSNQPQHF
J gene: TRBJ1-1; CDR3 length: 14; clone size: -; D gene: -; V gene: TRBV6-2/TRBV6-3; CDR3 DNA: TGTGCCAGCAGTTACCCTGGGACTCCCCGTGGAGCTTTCTTT; CDR3 protein: CASSYPGTPRGAFF
J gene: TRBJ1-4; CDR3 length: 14; clone size: -; D gene: TRBD1; V gene: TRBV5-4; CDR3 DNA: TGTGCCAGCAGCCCGGGACAGGGCCAGGAAAAACTGTTTTTT; CDR3 protein: CASSPGQGQEKLFF
J gene: TRBJ2-1; CDR3 length: 16; clone size: -; D gene: TRBD2; V gene: TRBV5-5; CDR3 DNA: TGTGCCAGCACCCACCCTAGCGGGGGTTCCTACAATGAGCAGTTCTTC; CDR3 protein: CASTHPSGGSYNEQFF
J gene: TRBJ2-1; CDR3 length: 15; clone size: few; D gene: TRBD2; V gene: TRBV27; CDR3 DNA: TGTGCCAGCACCTCCGGTAGCGGGTTCTACAATGAGCAGTTCTTC; CDR3 protein: CASTSGSGFYNEQFF
J gene: TRBJ2-7; CDR3 length: 16; clone size: -; D gene: TRBD2; V gene: TRBV18; CDR3 DNA: TGTGCCAGCTCACCGGGACTAGCGGCCTCCATCTACGAGCAGTACTTC; CDR3 protein: CASSPGLAASIYEQYF
J gene: TRBJ2-7; CDR3 length: 15; clone size: once; D gene: TRBD1; V gene: TRBV7-2; CDR3 DNA: TGTGCCAGCAGCCTCGCCGGGACAGACAACTACGAGCAGTACTTC; CDR3 protein: CASSLAGTDNYEQYF
J gene: TRBJ2-1; CDR3 length: 15; clone size: -; D gene: -; V gene: TRBV24-1; CDR3 DNA: TGTGCCACCAGTGACCAGGGGAGCGCGTCCAATGAGCAGTTCTTC; CDR3 protein: CATSDQGSASNEQFF
J gene: TRBJ2-3; CDR3 length: 12; clone size: -; D gene: -; V gene: TRBV7-2; CDR3 DNA: TGTGCCAGCAGTTCCGACTGGGATACGCAGTATTTT; CDR3 protein: CASSSDWDTQYF
J gene: TRBJ2-1; CDR3 length: 12; clone size: few; D gene: -; V gene: TRBV7-3; CDR3 DNA: TGTGCCAGCAGCTTAGAGGGGGTTGAGCAGTTCTTC; CDR3 protein: CASSLEGVEQFF
J gene: TRBJ2-7; CDR3 length: 14; clone size: -; D gene: -; V gene: TRBV7-3; CDR3 DNA: TGTGCCAGCAGCTTTGGCGGGACGGCCTACGAGCAGTACTTC; CDR3 protein: CASSFGGTAYEQYF